These T cell receptor beta chains were read from a single sample in a study of beta chain features in type 1 diabetes. Here immunoSEQ multiplex PCR was the method, and the copy in TCRdb shows in-frame clones only, minus some. There are 200,000 to 250,000 clones in the sample; approximately 14% occur only once, and approximately 0.02% lies in the top ten. Sequencing used naive CD4+ T cells from blood. Every receptor here comes from a man aged 25 to 45 with type 1 diabetes. Both conserved end residues are trimmed from each CDR3.

j_gene	v_gene	CDR3aa
TRBJ2-7	TRBV25-1	ASSRRGVYEQY
TRBJ2-7	TRBV18	ASSPRAGVTYEQY
TRBJ2-5	TRBV5-4	ASSSTSGSQETQY
TRBJ2-1	TRBV14	ASSKGDNEQF
TRBJ2-6	TRBV6-5	ASSYSKSSGANVLT
TRBJ2-7	TRBV4-2	ASSQGSGESYEQY
TRBJ1-5	TRBV2	ASADISNQPQH
TRBJ2-7	TRBV4-1	ASSRTAGTGVSYEQY
TRBJ2-3	TRBV13	ASNWEGDTQY
TRBJ1-5	TRBV11-2	ASSLDRGQPQH
TRBJ2-5	TRBV5-1	ASSPWGQTQETQY
TRBJ1-5	TRBV7-9	ASSLGTGQPQH
TRBJ1-1	TRBV28	ASSGGARGSTEAF
TRBJ2-5	TRBV2	ASRTGAQETQY
TRBJ1-2	TRBV5-1	ASSEYSVQGYT
TRBJ2-5	TRBV6-5	ASSYWGTSLRETQY
TRBJ2-3	TRBV30	AWRPSGSTDTQY
TRBJ1-6	TRBV30	AWSGGKGTYNSPLH
TRBJ2-5	TRBV7-2	ASSSNGQETQY
TRBJ2-3	TRBV25-1	ASSAHRREGTQY
TRBJ1-6	TRBV6-5	ASSYSGTGVISPLH
TRBJ2-5	TRBV9	ASSPGPQGQETQY
TRBJ2-3	TRBV5-1	ASRPDRGGSTDTQY
TRBJ2-7	TRBV5-1	ASSLAAGGPGYEQY
TRBJ1-2	TRBV5-1	ASSLGGWGEDYGYT
TRBJ2-5	TRBV5-1	ASSAGRNQETQY
TRBJ2-1	TRBV4-1	ASSQDQAGGSYNEQF
TRBJ1-2	TRBV30	AWSTGGVIYGYT
TRBJ2-7	TRBV7-9	ASSQKGGEQY
TRBJ2-2	TRBV5-1	ASSPPHYGGGELF
TRBJ2-1	TRBV18	ASSPLAGGFNEQF
TRBJ1-1	TRBV7-9	ASSLNRETTEAF
TRBJ2-7	TRBV30	AWARTLRTYEQY
TRBJ2-7	TRBV27	ASSLSRLSSYEQY
TRBJ2-2	TRBV5-1	ASSLDLETGELF
TRBJ1-5	TRBV30	AWSEGRAYQPQH
TRBJ1-2	TRBV11-3	ASSSGVGYGYT
TRBJ1-2	TRBV9	ASSPRPQGDYGYT
TRBJ2-1	TRBV2	ASSDRGPLEQF
TRBJ2-2	TRBV19	ASSRGEEATGELF
TRBJ2-1	TRBV27	ASSLQRLATGNEQF